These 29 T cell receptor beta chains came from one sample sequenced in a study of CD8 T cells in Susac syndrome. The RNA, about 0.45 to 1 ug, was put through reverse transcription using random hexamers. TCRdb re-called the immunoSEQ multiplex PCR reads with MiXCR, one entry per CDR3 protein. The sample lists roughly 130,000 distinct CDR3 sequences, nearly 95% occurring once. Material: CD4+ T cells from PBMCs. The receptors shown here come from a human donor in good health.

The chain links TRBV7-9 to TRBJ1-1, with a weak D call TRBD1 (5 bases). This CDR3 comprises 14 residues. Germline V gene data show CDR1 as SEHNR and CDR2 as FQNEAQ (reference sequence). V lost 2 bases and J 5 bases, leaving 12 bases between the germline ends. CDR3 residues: CASSLTQGRTEAFF. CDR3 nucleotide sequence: TGTGCCAGCAGCTTAACTCAGGGAAGGACTGAAGCTTTCTTT.

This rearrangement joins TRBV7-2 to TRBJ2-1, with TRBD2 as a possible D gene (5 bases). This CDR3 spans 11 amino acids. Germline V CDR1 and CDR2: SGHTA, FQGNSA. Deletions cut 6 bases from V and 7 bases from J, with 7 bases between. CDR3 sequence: CASRRENEQFF. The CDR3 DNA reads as TGTGCCAGCAGGAGGGAGAATGAGCAGTTCTTC.

CDR3 protein: CSVGGASGMVFF. CDR3 sequence (DNA): TGCAGCGTTGGGGGGGCTAGCGGGATGGTGTTCTTC. This rearrangement joins TRBV29-1 to TRBJ2-1; TRBD2 matches at 9 bases. Trimming took 4 bases from V and 15 from J; bases not matched to a gene: 10. The CDR3 spans 12 residues. Germline CDR1 and CDR2: SQVTM and ANQGSEA.

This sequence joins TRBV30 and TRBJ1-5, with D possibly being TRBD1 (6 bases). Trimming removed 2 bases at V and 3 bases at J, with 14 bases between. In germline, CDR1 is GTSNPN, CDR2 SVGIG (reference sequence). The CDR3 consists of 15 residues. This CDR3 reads CAWSQPGHYNQPQHF. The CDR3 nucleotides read TGTGCCTGGAGTCAGCCGGGACACTACAATCAGCCCCAGCATTTT.

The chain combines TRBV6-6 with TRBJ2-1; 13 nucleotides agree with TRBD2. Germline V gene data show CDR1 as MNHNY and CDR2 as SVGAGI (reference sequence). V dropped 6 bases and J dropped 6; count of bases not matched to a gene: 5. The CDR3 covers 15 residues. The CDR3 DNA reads TGTGCCAGCAGGGGGGGACTAGCGGGAATCAATGAGCAGTTCTTC. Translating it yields CASRGGLAGINEQFF.

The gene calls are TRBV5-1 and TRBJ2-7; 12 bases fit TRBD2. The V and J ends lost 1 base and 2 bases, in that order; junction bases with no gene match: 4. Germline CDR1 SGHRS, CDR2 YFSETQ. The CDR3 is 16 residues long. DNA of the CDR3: TGCGCCAGCAGCTTGACTAGCGGGAGGCAACCCTACGAGCAGTACTTC. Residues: CASSLTSGRQPYEQYF.

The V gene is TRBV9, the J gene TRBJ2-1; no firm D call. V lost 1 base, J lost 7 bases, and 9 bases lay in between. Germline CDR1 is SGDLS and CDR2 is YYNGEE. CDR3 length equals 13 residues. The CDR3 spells CASSVTPPNEQFF. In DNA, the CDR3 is TGTGCCAGCAGCGTAACACCGCCTAATGAGCAGTTCTTC.

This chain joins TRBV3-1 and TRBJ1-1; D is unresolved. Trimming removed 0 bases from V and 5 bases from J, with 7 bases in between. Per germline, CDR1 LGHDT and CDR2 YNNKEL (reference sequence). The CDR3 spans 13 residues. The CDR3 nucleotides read TGTGCCAGCAGCCAAGATGGAGAAACTGAAGCTTTCTTT. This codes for CASSQDGETEAFF. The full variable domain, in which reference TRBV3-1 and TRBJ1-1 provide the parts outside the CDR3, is DTAVSQTPKYLVTQMGNDKSIKCEQNLGHDTMYWYKQDSKKFLKIMFSYNNKELIINETVPNRFSPKSPDKAHLNLHINSLELGDSAVYFCASSQDGETEAFFGQGTRLTVV.

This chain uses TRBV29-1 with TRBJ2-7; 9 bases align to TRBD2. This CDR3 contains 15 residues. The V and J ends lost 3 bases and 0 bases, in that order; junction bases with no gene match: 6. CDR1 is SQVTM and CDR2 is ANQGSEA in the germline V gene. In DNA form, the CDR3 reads TGCAGCGTTGACCGGCTAGCGGGGAGCTCCTACGAGCAGTACTTC. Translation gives CSVDRLAGSSYEQYF.

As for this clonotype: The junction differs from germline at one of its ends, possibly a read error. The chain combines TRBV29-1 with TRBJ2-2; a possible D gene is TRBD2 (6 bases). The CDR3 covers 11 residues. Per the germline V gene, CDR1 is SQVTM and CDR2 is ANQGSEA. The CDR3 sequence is CSGRGTGDLFF. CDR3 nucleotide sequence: TGCAGCGGGAGGGGCACCGGGGATCTGTTTTTT.

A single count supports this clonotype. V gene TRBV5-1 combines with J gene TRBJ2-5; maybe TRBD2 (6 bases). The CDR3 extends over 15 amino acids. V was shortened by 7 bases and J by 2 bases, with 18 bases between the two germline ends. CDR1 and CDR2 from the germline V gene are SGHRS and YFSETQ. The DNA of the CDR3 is TGCGCCAGCTCTCAGAATCCCGGGGGTCAAGAGACCCAGTACTTC. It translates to CASSQNPGGQETQYF.

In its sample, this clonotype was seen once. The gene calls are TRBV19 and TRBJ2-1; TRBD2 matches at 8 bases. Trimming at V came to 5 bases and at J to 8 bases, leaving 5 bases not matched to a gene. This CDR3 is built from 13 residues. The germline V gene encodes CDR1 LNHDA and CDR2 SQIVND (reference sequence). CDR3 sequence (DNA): TGTGCCAGTAGTCGGGGACTAGTCTATGAGCAGTTCTTC. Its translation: CASSRGLVYEQFF.

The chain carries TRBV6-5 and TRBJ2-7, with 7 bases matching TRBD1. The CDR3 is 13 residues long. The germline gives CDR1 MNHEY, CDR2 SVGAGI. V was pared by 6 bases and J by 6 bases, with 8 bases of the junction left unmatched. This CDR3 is CASSPSRDSEQYF. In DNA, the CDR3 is TGTGCCAGCAGCCCAAGCCGGGACAGCGAGCAGTACTTC.

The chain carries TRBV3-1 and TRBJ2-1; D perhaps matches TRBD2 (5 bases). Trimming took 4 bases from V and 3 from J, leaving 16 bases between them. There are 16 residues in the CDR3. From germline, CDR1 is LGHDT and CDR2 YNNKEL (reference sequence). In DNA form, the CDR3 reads TGTGCCAGCAGCCCCTACGAAGCGGACTTCTACAATGAGCAGTTCTTC. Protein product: CASSPYEADFYNEQFF.

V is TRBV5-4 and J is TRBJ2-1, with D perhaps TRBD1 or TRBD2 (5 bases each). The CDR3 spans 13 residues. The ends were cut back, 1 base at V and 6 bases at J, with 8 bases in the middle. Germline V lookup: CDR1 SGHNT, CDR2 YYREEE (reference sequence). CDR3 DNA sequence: TGTGCCAGCAGCTTGCGGGACGGCAATGAGCAGTTCTTC. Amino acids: CASSLRDGNEQFF.

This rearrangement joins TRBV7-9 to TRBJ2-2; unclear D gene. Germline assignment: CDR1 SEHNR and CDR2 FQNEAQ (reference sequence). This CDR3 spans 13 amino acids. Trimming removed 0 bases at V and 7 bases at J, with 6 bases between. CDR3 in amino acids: CASSLATGGELFF. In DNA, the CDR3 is TGTGCCAGCAGCTTAGCAACGGGCGGGGAGCTGTTTTTT.

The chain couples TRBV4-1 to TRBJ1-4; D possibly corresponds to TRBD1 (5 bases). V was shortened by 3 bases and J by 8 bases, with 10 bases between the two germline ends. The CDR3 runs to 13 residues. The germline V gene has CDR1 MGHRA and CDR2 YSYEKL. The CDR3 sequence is CASSHNNREKLFF. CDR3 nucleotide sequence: TGCGCCAGCAGCCATAACAACAGGGAAAAACTGTTTTTT.

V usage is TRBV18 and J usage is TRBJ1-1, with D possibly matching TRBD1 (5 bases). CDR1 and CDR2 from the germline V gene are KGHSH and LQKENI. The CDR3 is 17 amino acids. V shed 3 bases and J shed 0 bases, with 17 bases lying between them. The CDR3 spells CASSPFLDSPLNTEAFF. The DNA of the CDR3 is TGTGCCAGCTCACCTTTCCTCGACAGTCCTCTGAACACTGAAGCTTTCTTT. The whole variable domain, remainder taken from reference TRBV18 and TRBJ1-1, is NAGVMQNPRHLVRRRGQEARLRCSPMKGHSHVYWYRQLPEEGLKFMVYLQKENIIDESGMPKERFSAEFPKEGPSILRIQQVVRGDSAAYFCASSPFLDSPLNTEAFFGQGTRLTVV.

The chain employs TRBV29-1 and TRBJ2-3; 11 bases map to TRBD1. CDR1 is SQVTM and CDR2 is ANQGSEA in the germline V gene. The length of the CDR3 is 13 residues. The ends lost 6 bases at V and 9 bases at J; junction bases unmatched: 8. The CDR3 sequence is CSVGPGQGVTQYF. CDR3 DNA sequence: TGCAGCGTCGGACCGGGACAGGGGGTAACGCAGTATTTT.

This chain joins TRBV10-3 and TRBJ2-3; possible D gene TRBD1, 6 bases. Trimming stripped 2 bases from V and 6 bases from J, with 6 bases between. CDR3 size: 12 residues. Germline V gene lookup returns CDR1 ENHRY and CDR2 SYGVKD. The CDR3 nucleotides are TGTGCCATCAGTGAGAGGGGGGATACGCAGTATTTT. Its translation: CAISERGDTQYF.

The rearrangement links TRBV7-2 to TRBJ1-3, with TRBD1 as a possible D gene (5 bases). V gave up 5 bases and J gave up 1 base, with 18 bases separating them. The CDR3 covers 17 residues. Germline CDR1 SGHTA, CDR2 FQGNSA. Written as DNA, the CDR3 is TGTGCCAGCAGCCCCGGGCCGGGCCGGGGGTCTGGAAACACCATATATTTT. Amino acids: CASSPGPGRGSGNTIYF.

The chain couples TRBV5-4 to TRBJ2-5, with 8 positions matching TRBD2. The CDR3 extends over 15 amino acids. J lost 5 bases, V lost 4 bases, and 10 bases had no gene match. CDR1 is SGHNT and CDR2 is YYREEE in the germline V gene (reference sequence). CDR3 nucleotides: TGTGCCAGCAGCCAACGAAGCGGGAGCGGTGAGACCCAGTACTTC. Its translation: CASSQRSGSGETQYF.

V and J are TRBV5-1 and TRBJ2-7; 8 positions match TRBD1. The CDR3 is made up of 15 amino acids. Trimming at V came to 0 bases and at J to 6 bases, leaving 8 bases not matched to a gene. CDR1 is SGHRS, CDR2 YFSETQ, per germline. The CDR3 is CASSLGGTGKLEQYF. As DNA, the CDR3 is TGCGCCAGCAGCTTGGGGGGGACAGGCAAACTCGAGCAGTACTTC.

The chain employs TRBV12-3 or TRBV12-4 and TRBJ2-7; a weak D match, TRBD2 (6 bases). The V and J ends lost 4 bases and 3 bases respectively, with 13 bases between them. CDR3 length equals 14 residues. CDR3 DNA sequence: TGTGCCAGCAGTTATGGTCAGGAGGGCTACGAGCAGTACTTC. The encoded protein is CASSYGQEGYEQYF.

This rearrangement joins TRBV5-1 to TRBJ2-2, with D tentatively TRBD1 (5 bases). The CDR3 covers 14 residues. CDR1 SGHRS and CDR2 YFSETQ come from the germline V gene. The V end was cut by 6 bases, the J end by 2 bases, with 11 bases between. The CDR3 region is CASKGYTNTGELFF. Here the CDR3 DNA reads TGCGCCAGCAAGGGGTATACAAACACCGGGGAGCTGTTTTTT.

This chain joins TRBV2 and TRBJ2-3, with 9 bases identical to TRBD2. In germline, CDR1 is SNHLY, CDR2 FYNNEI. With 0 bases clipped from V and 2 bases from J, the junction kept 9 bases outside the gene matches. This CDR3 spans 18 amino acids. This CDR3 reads CASSEAALAGRYTDTQYF. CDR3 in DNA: TGTGCCAGCAGTGAAGCAGCGCTAGCGGGACGATACACAGATACGCAGTATTTT.

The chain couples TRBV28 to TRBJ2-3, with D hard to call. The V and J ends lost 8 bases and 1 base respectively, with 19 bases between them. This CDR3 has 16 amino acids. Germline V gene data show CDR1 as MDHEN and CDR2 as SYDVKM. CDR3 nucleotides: TGTGCCAGCCCCCGGATGGGATCGTCGGGCACAGATACGCAGTATTTT. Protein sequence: CASPRMGSSGTDTQYF.

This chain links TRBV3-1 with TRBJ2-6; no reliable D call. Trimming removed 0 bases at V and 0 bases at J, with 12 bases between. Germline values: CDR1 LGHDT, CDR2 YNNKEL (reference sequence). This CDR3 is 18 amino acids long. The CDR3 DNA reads TGTGCCAGCAGCCAAGATATCCCCTCAAGCTCTGGGGCCAACGTCCTGACTTTC. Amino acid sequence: CASSQDIPSSSGANVLTF.

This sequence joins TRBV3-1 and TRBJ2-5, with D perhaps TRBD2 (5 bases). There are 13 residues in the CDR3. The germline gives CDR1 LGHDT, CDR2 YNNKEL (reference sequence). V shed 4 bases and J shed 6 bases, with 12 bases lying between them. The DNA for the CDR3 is TGTGCCAGCAGCCTCTCTAGGAGGAAGACCCAGTACTTC. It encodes CASSLSRRKTQYF.